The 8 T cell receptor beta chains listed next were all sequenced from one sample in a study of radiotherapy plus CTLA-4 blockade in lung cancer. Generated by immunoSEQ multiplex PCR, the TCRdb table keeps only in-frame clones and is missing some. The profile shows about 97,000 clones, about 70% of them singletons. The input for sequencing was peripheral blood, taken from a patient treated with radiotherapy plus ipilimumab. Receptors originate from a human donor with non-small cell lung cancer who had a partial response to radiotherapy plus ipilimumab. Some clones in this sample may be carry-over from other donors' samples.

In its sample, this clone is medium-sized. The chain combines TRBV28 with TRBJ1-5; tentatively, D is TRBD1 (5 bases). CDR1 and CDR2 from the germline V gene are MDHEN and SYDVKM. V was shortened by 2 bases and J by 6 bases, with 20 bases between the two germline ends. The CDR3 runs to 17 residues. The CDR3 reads CASSLVPGPLFGQPQHF. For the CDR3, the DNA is TGTGCCAGCAGTTTAGTCCCAGGGCCTCTGTTCGGTCAGCCCCAGCATTTT. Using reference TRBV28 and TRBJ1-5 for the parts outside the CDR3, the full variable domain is DVKVTQSSRYLVKRTGEKVFLECVQDMDHENMFWYRQDPGLGLRLIYFSYDVKMKEKGDIPEGYSVSREKKERFSLILESASTNQTSMYLCASSLVPGPLFGQPQHFGDGTRLSIL.

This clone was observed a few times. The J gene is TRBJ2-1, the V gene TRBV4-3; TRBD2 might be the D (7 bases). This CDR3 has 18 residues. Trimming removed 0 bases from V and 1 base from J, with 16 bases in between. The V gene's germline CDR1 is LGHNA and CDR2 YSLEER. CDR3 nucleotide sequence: TGCGCCAGCAGCCAAGAGCTAGGGGGGGGGCGATCCTACAATGAGCAGTTCTTC. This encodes CASSQELGGGRSYNEQFF.

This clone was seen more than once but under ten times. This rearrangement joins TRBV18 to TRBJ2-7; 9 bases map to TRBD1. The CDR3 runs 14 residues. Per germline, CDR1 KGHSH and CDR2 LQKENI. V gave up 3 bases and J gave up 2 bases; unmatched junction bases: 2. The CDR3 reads CASSPGTGTYEQYF. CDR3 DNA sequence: TGTGCCAGCTCACCGGGGACAGGGACCTACGAGCAGTACTTC.

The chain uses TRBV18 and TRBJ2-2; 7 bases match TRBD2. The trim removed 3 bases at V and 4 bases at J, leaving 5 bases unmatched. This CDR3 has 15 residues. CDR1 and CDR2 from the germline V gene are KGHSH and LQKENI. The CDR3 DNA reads TGTGCCAGCTCACCTCCGGGACTACTCACCGGGGAGCTGTTTTTT. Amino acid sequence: CASSPPGLLTGELFF.

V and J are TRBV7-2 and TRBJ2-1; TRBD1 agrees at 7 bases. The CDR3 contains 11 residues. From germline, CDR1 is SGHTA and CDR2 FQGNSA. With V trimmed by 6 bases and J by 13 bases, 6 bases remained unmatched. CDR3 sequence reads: CASRVTGDQFF. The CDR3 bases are TGTGCCAGCAGGGTCACAGGGGACCAGTTCTTC.

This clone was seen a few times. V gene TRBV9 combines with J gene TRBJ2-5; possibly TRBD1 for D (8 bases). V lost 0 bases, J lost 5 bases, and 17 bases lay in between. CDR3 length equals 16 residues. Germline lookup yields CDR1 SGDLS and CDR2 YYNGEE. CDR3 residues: CASSVEGQGGVETQYF. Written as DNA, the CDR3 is TGTGCCAGCAGCGTAGAAGGACAGGGAGGGGTGGAGACCCAGTACTTC.

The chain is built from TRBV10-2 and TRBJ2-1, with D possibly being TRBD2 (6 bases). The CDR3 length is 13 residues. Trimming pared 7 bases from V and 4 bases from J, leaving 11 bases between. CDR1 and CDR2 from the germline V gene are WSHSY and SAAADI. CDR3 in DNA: TGCGCCAGCAAGGGACTCCTATACAATGAGCAGTTCTTC. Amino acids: CASKGLLYNEQFF.

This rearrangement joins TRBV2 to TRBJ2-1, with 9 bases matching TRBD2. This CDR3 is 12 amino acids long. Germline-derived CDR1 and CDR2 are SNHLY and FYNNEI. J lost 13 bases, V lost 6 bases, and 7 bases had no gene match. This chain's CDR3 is CASSWSGGTQFF. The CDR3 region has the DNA TGTGCCAGCAGCTGGAGCGGGGGGACACAGTTCTTC. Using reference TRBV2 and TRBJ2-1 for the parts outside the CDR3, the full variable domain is EPEVTQTPSHQVTQMGQEVILRCVPISNHLYFYWYRQILGQKVEFLVSFYNNEISEKSEIFDDQFSVERPDGSNFTLKIRSTKLEDSAMYFCASSWSGGTQFFGPGTRLTVL.